These T cell receptor beta chains were read from a single sample in a study of blood T cell repertoires in COVID-19. TCRdb's table, derived via immunoSEQ multiplex PCR, lists solely in-frame clones and lacks some. The sample includes a few hundred thousand clones, around 84% seen only once; the top ten take around 1.1%. Sequencing used peripheral blood. The origin of the receptors is a human donor with acute or convalescent COVID-19. The donor label of this sample is uncertain. Both conserved end residues are part of each CDR3. The D gene is left open where the match is weak. A clone size is listed for some rows: how often the clone was seen (once, few, many), or a class if it is expanded.

j_call clone_size v_call d_call cdr3_nt cdr3_aa
TRBJ1-4 NA TRBV3-1/TRBV3-2 TRBD1 TGTGCCAGCAGCCTTAGGACAGGGGGCTCTAATGAAAAACTGTTTTTT CASSLRTGGSNEKLFF
TRBJ2-7 once TRBV13 NA TGTGCCAGCAAGCCTTCCGAACAGGTCCCCGAGCAGTACTTC CASKPSEQVPEQYF
TRBJ2-6 NA TRBV5-4 TRBD2 TGTGCCAGCAGCACAAAGCGGGAGGGCCCCTCTGGGGCCAACGTCCTGACTTTC CASSTKREGPSGANVLTF
TRBJ1-2 NA TRBV2 TRBD1 TGTGCCAGCGGGGACAGGGGTATCATACCGGGTGGCTACACCTTC CASGDRGIIPGGYTF
TRBJ2-7 NA TRBV30 NA TGTGCCTGGACCACGGGACACGTCTACGAGCAGTACTTC CAWTTGHVYEQYF
TRBJ2-7 NA TRBV5-5 TRBD2 TGTGCCAGCAGCACCCGGCTAGCGGCTAACCTCGAGCAGTACTTC CASSTRLAANLEQYF
TRBJ2-4 NA TRBV6-2/TRBV6-3 TRBD2 TGTGCCAGCAGTGCCGGGACTAGCGGGAGAGTGGGAAACATTCAGTACTTC CASSAGTSGRVGNIQYF
TRBJ1-1 NA TRBV30 TRBD1 TGTGCCTGGAGTGTAACGGGACAGGGTGAAGCTTTCTTT CAWSVTGQGEAFF
TRBJ2-3 NA TRBV5-1 TRBD2 TGCGCCAGCAGCCAGGGACTAGCGGGGGCCTCTAGCACAGATACGCAGTATTTT CASSQGLAGASSTDTQYF
TRBJ1-1 NA TRBV5-1 TRBD1 TGCGCCAGCAGCTTGGCCGGACAGGGAGTCACTGAAGCTTTCTTT CASSLAGQGVTEAFF
TRBJ1-2 NA TRBV6-1 NA TGTGCCAGCAGTGAAGAGTATTTTCCAGGTGGGAGCTATGGCTACACCTTC CASSEEYFPGGSYGYTF
TRBJ2-3 few TRBV9 TRBD1 TGTGCCAGCAGCGTAGCGGGACAGGGGACAGATACGCAGTATTTT CASSVAGQGTDTQYF